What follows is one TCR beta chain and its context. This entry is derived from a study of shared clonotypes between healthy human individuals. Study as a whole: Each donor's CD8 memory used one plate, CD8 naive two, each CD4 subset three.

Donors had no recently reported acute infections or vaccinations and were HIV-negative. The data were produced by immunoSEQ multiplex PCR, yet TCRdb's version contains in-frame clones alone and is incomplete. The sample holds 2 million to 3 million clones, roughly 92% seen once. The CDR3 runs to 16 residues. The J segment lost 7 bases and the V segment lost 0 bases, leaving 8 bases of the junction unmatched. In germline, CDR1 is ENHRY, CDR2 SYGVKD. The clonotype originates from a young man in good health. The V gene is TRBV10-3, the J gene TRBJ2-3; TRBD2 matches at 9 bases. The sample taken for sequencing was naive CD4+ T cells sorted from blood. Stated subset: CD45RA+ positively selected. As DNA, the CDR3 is TGTGCCATCAGTGAGTCGGGAGCGGGGGGTACCAATACGCAGTATTTT. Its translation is CAISESGAGGTNTQYF.